Detailed here is one TCR beta chain. These data are taken from a study of T cells in localized non-small cell lung cancer. The V and J ends lost 5 bases and 13 bases, in that order; junction bases with no gene match: 5. The CDR3 loop spans 12 amino acids. Germline CDR1 SEHNR, CDR2 FQNEAQ (reference sequence). Data came from immunoSEQ multiplex PCR; TCRdb stores just in-frame clones and leaves some out. The sample has 41,000 or so clones; around 83% are singletons. The source is a woman aged 18-50 years with stage III lung adenocarcinoma. This sequence joins TRBV7-9 and TRBJ2-1; 10 bases map to TRBD2. The specimen was peripheral blood, collected before any cancer treatment. CDR3 protein: CASSARLAGQFF. The CDR3 DNA reads TGTGCCAGCAGCGCACGACTAGCGGGTCAGTTCTTC. Together with reference TRBV7-9 and TRBJ2-1, the CDR3 gives the full variable domain: DTGVSQNPRHKITKRGQNVTFRCDPISEHNRLYWYRQTLGQGPEFLTYFQNEAQLEKSRLLSDRFSAERPKGSFSTLEIQRTEQGDSAMYLCASSARLAGQFFGPGTRLTVL.